This is a list of T cell receptor beta chains from one sample in a study of CD4 T cells in relation to SARS-CoV-2 and coronaviruses. The assay was immunoSEQ multiplex PCR, and TCRdb's table has in-frame clones only and misses some. The table includes tens of thousands of clones, roughly nine tenths detected once. Sample: naive CD4+ T cells from PBMCs. The receptors originated from an adult with COVID-19. Both conserved end residues are trimmed from each CDR3.

CDR3: ASSREGNEQF
V: TRBV2
J: TRBJ2-1
length: 10

CDR3: ASSWGREETQY
V: TRBV11-1
J: TRBJ2-5
length: 11

CDR3: ASSPATTNYGYT
V: TRBV3-1/TRBV3-2
J: TRBJ1-2
length: 12

CDR3: ASSLKWDRAPYEQY
V: TRBV7-2
J: TRBJ2-7
length: 14

CDR3: ASSEAYGWTGELF
V: TRBV6-1
J: TRBJ2-2
length: 13

CDR3: ASSSYTDTGELF
V: TRBV5-1
J: TRBJ2-2
length: 12

CDR3: ASSPSDRGNDDTQY
V: TRBV28
J: TRBJ2-3
length: 14

CDR3: ASSLSPGQGAGGANVLT
V: TRBV7-6
J: TRBJ2-6
length: 17

CDR3: ASSGSSYNSPLH
V: TRBV9
J: TRBJ1-6
length: 12

CDR3: ASSTRTSVSYNEQF
V: TRBV5-1
J: TRBJ2-1
length: 14

CDR3: ASSSPGHNYEQY
V: TRBV28
J: TRBJ2-7
length: 12

CDR3: ASTPDSSGANVLT
V: TRBV28
J: TRBJ2-6
length: 13

CDR3: ASSPTGGGPLRRREQF
V: TRBV7-3
J: TRBJ2-1
length: 16

CDR3: ASTSNPGTGAGNTIY
V: TRBV28
J: TRBJ1-3
length: 15

CDR3: ASSLARMGINQPQH
V: TRBV7-8
J: TRBJ1-5
length: 14

CDR3: ASSYRRANTEAF
V: TRBV6-5
J: TRBJ1-1
length: 12

CDR3: ASSYSDRYGEQY
V: TRBV6-5
J: TRBJ2-7
length: 12

CDR3: ASSSPLWAETQY
V: TRBV28
J: TRBJ2-5
length: 12

CDR3: ASSLGGWNTEAF
V: TRBV6-2/TRBV6-3
J: TRBJ1-1
length: 12

CDR3: ASSFWTSFKSYNEQF
V: TRBV7-2
J: TRBJ2-1
length: 15

CDR3: ASSPQGTRSSYEQY
V: TRBV18
J: TRBJ2-7
length: 14

CDR3: ASSYGLAGDGETQY
V: TRBV5-1
J: TRBJ2-5
length: 14

CDR3: ASSQDRQGAPGNTIY
V: TRBV4-1
J: TRBJ1-3
length: 15

CDR3: ASSDRENQPQH
V: TRBV19
J: TRBJ1-5
length: 11

CDR3: ATSRDLVPATNEKLF
V: TRBV15
J: TRBJ1-4
length: 15

CDR3: ASSILPRATEAF
V: TRBV19
J: TRBJ1-1
length: 12

CDR3: ASSPREGGTEAF
V: TRBV7-9
J: TRBJ1-1
length: 12

CDR3: ASSLWDEAPPDTQY
V: TRBV5-6
J: TRBJ2-3
length: 14

CDR3: ASSQRGDSNQPQH
V: TRBV9
J: TRBJ1-5
length: 13

CDR3: ASSYNDGYT
V: TRBV5-6
J: TRBJ1-2
length: 9

CDR3: ASSSARDRGGGYT
V: TRBV5-1
J: TRBJ1-2
length: 13

CDR3: ASSSGPSGTFPTNEQF
V: TRBV28
J: TRBJ2-1
length: 16

CDR3: ASSQTGSGANVLT
V: TRBV4-2
J: TRBJ2-6
length: 13

CDR3: ASSLAREGYEQY
V: TRBV7-2
J: TRBJ2-7
length: 12

CDR3: ASSPTGTSGYNEQF
V: TRBV28
J: TRBJ2-1
length: 14

CDR3: ASSLVFYTNTGELF
V: TRBV7-2
J: TRBJ2-2
length: 14

CDR3: ASSPQLTPGETQY
V: TRBV7-6
J: TRBJ2-5
length: 13

CDR3: ASSRQRGTNTGELF
V: TRBV5-1
J: TRBJ2-2
length: 14

CDR3: ASSLALLGESETQY
V: TRBV7-8
J: TRBJ2-5
length: 14

CDR3: AMGDRGETQY
V: TRBV28
J: TRBJ2-5
length: 10

CDR3: ASSIFGTGGSIQY
V: TRBV19
J: TRBJ2-4
length: 13

CDR3: ASSPRETGYNEQF
V: TRBV18
J: TRBJ2-1
length: 13

CDR3: ASSVTVRGAYDTQY
V: TRBV9
J: TRBJ2-3
length: 14

CDR3: ASSPRTSGRAHKNIQY
V: TRBV13
J: TRBJ2-4
length: 16

CDR3: ASSLADRRETQY
V: TRBV5-6
J: TRBJ2-5
length: 12

CDR3: ASNRQGADTQY
V: TRBV6-5
J: TRBJ2-3
length: 11

CDR3: ASSLLAGGGTGELF
V: TRBV5-1
J: TRBJ2-2
length: 14

CDR3: ASRLTGAVEQY
V: TRBV27
J: TRBJ2-7
length: 11

CDR3: ASSLTFYEQY
V: TRBV5-1
J: TRBJ2-7
length: 10

CDR3: ASSERGGTEAF
V: TRBV2
J: TRBJ1-1
length: 11

CDR3: ASSHNRGGHEQY
V: TRBV3-1/TRBV3-2
J: TRBJ2-7
length: 12

CDR3: ASSLEAGADTQY
V: TRBV11-2
J: TRBJ2-3
length: 12

CDR3: SVAKTAQF
V: TRBV29-1
J: TRBJ2-1
length: 8

CDR3: ASSPESHSYEQY
V: TRBV5-4
J: TRBJ2-7
length: 12

CDR3: ASSIRTGKPSNYGYT
V: TRBV19
J: TRBJ1-2
length: 15

CDR3: ASSPTNEAF
V: TRBV28
J: TRBJ1-1
length: 9

CDR3: ASSERSGALYEQY
V: TRBV25-1
J: TRBJ2-7
length: 13

CDR3: ASSQSLAGSYEQY
V: TRBV7-2
J: TRBJ2-7
length: 13

CDR3: ASSQDLRGTLLTYGYT
V: TRBV4-1
J: TRBJ1-2
length: 16